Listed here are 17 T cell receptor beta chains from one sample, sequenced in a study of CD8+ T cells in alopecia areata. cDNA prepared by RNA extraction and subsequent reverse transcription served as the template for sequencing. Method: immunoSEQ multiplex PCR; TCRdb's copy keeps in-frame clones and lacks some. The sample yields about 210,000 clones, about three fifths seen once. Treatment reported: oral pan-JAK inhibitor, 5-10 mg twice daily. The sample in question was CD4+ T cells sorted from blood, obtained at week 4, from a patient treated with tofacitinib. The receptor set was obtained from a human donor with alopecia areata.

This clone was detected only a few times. CDR3 in amino acids: CSVGSYQETQYF. CDR3 sequence (DNA): TGCAGCGTTGGATCGTACCAAGAGACCCAGTACTTC. The gene calls are TRBV29-1 and TRBJ2-5; no reliable D call. V was trimmed by 4 bases and J by 0 bases, leaving 6 bases between them. The germline V gene encodes CDR1 SQVTM and CDR2 ANQGSEA. This CDR3 is 12 amino acids long.

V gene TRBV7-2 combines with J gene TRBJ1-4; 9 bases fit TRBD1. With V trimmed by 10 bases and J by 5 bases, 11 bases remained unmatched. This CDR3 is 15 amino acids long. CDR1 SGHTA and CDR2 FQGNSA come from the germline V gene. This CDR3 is CATRTGGVRNEKLFF. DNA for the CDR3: TGTGCCACCCGAACAGGGGGCGTGAGGAATGAAAAACTGTTTTTT.

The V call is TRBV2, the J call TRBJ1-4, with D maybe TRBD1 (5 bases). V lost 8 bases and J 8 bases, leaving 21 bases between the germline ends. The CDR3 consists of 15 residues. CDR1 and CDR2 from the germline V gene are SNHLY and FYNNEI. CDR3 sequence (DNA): TGTGCCAGCGGAGCTTCACAGGTTGAACACGAAAAACTGTTTTTT. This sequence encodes CASGASQVEHEKLFF. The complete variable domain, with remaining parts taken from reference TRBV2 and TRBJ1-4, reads EPEVTQTPSHQVTQMGQEVILRCVPISNHLYFYWYRQILGQKVEFLVSFYNNEISEKSEIFDDQFSVERPDGSNFTLKIRSTKLEDSAMYFCASGASQVEHEKLFFGSGTQLSVL.

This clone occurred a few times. The CDR3 loop reads CASSEFPGHRYTF. In DNA form, the CDR3 reads TGTGCCAGCAGTGAATTCCCAGGGCACCGCTACACCTTC. This chain connects TRBV25-1 to TRBJ1-2; tentative D call: TRBD1 (5 bases). V lost 1 base, J lost 9 bases, and 12 bases lay in between. The CDR3 totals 13 residues. Germline V gene data show CDR1 as MGHDK and CDR2 as SYGVNS.

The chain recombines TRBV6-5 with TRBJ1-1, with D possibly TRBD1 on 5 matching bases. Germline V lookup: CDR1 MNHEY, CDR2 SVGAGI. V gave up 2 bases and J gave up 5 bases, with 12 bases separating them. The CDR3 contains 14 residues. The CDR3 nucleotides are TGTGCCAGCAGTTACGGGGGGAGTGGGACTGAAGCTTTCTTT. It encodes CASSYGGSGTEAFF.

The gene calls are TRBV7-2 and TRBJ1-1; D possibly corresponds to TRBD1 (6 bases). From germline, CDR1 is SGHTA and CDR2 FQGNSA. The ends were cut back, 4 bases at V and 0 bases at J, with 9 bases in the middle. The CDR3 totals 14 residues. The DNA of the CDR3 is TGTGCCAGCAGCTCACAGGGTGTGAACACTGAAGCTTTCTTT. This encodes CASSSQGVNTEAFF.

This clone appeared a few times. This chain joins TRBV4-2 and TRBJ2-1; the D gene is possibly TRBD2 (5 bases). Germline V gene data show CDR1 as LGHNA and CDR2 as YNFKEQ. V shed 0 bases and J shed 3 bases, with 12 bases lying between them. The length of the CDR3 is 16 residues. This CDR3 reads CASSQELASGYNEQFF. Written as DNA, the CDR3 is TGTGCCAGCAGCCAAGAATTAGCGTCCGGCTACAATGAGCAGTTCTTC.

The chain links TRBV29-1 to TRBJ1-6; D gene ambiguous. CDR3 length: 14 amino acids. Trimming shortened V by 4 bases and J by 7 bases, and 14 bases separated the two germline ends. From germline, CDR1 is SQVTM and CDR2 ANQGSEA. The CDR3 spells CSVGGPDRNSPLHF. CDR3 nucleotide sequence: TGCAGCGTTGGCGGACCGGATAGGAATTCACCCCTCCACTTT.

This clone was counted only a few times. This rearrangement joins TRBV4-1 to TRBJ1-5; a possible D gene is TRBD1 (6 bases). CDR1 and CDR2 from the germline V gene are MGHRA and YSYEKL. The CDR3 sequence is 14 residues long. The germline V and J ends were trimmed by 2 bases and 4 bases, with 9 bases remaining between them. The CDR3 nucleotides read TGCGCCAGCAGCCAAAGTCAGGGGAATCAGCCCCAGCATTTT. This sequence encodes CASSQSQGNQPQHF.

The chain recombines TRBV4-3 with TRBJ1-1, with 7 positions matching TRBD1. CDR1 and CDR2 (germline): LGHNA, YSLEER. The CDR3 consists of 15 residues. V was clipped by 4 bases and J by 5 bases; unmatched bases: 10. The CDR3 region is CASSPDRDRRTEAFF. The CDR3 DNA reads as TGCGCCAGCAGCCCCGACAGGGATCGACGGACTGAAGCTTTCTTT.

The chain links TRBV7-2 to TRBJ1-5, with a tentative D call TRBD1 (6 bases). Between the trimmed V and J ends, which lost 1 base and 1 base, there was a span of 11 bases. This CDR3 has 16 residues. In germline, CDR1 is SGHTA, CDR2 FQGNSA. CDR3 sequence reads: CASSLGGTGSNQPQHF. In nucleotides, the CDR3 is TGTGCCAGCAGCTTAGGGGGAACAGGGAGCAATCAGCCCCAGCATTTT.

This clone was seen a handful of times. The CDR3 DNA reads TGTGCCAGCAGCTTCGGGGCAGAGAATCAGCCCCAGCATTTT. Translated: CASSFGAENQPQHF. The chain couples TRBV7-9 to TRBJ1-5; possible D gene TRBD1, 5 bases. The V gene's germline CDR1 is SEHNR and CDR2 FQNEAQ (reference sequence). This CDR3 has 14 residues. V was shortened by 3 bases and J by 4 bases, with 10 bases between the two germline ends.

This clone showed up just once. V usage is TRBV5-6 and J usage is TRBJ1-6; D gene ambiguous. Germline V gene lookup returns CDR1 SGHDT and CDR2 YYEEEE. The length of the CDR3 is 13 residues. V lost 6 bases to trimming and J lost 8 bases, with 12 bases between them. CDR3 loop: CASKFRWDSPLHF. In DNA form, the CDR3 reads TGTGCCAGCAAATTCAGGTGGGATTCACCCCTCCACTTT.

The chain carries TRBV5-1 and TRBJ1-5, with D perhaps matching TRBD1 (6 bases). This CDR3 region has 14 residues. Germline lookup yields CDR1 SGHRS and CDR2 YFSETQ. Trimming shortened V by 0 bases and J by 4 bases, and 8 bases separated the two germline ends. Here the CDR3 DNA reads TGCGCCAGCAGCTTGGACAGGGAGAATCAGCCCCAGCATTTT. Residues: CASSLDRENQPQHF.

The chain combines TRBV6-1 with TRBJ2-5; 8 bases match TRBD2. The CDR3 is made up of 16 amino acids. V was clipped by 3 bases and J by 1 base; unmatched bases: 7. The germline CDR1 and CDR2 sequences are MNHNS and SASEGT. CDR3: CASSDGASGGQETQYF. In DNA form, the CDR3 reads TGTGCCAGCAGTGACGGTGCGAGCGGGGGCCAAGAGACCCAGTACTTC.

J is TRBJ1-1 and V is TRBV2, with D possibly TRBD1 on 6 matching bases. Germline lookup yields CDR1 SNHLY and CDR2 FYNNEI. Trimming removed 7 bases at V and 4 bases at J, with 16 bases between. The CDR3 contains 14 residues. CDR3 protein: CASTERQASTEAFF. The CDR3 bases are TGTGCCAGCACCGAACGACAGGCTAGCACTGAAGCTTTCTTT. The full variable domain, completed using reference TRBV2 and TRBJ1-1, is EPEVTQTPSHQVTQMGQEVILRCVPISNHLYFYWYRQILGQKVEFLVSFYNNEISEKSEIFDDQFSVERPDGSNFTLKIRSTKLEDSAMYFCASTERQASTEAFFGQGTRLTVV.

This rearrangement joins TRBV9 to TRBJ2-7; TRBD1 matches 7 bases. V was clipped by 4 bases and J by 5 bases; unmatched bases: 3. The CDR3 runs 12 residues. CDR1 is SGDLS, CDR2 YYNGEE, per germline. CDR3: CASSFTGDEQYF. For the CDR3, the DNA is TGTGCCAGCAGCTTTACAGGGGACGAGCAGTACTTC.